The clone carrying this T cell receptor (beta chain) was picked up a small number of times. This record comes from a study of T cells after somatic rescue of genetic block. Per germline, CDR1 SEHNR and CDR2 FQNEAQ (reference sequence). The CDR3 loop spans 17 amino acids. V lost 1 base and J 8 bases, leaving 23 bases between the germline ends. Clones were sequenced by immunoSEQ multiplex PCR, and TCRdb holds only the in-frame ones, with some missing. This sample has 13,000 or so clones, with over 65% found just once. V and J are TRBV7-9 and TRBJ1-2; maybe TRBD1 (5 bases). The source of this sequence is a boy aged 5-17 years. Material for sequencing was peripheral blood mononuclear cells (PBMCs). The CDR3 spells CASSLVSLSQGVGGYTF. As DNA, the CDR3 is TGTGCCAGCAGCTTAGTCAGCCTATCCCAGGGAGTGGGAGGCTACACCTTC.